These 10 T cell receptor beta chains were all obtained from the same sample, sequenced in a study of blood T cells in healthy people across ages. A second PCR, run for about 6 to 11 cycles, used a sample-barcoded 5' primer plus a J-beta primer mix. TCRdb reanalysed the 5' RACE reads using MiXCR and keeps one entry per CDR3 protein. The table includes some 760,000 distinct CDR3 sequences, 20% to 25% detected once. These same records also appear under a second study, on T cells of mothers and their children.

The specimen was blood. The origin of the receptors is a boy younger than 18 in good health.

This rearrangement joins TRBV20-1 to TRBJ2-5; D unresolved. The CDR3 length is 18 residues. Germline CDR1 DFQATT, CDR2 SNEGSKA (reference sequence). V was pared by 6 bases and J by 4 bases, with 30 bases between. The DNA for the CDR3 is TGCAGTGCGAACCCTCGGAATGCCGTGCGGTGGAGCTCAGAGACCCAGTACTTC. It translates to CSANPRNAVRWSSETQYF.

Details on this clonotype: At one end the junction does not follow the germline gene, possibly because of a read error. J is TRBJ2-5 and V is TRBV7-3; the D call may be TRBD1 or TRBD2 (6 bases each). Germline-derived CDR1 and CDR2 are SGHTA and FQGTGA. The CDR3 has 15 amino acids. This chain's CDR3 is CASSLEGGGQETQYF. In DNA form, the CDR3 reads TGCGCCAGCAGCTTGGAGGGGGGCGGACAGGAGACCCAGTACTTC.

This clonotype was detected a few times. The chain is built from TRBV6-1 and TRBJ2-3; 7 nucleotides align to TRBD1. Germline assignment: CDR1 MNHNS and CDR2 SASEGT. This CDR3 contains 15 residues. J gave up 4 bases and V 1 base, and 5 bases lay outside the gene matches. The CDR3 DNA reads as TGTGCCAGCAGTGAAGTGAGACAGGGACCAGATACGCAGTATTTT. Encoded protein: CASSEVRQGPDTQYF.

In this sample, this clonotype turned up a few times. The chain links TRBV5-1 to TRBJ2-5; 7 positions agree with TRBD1. CDR1 is SGHRS, CDR2 YFSETQ, per germline. The CDR3 consists of 14 residues. J lost 2 bases, V lost 7 bases, and 8 bases had no gene match. The CDR3 sequence is CASARGTAQETQYF. The CDR3 region has the DNA TGCGCCAGCGCTAGAGGGACAGCTCAAGAGACCCAGTACTTC.

This clonotype was counted a few times. The V call is TRBV2, the J call TRBJ2-2, with TRBD1 matching 7 bases. Germline trimming cut 6 bases from V and 3 bases from J; bases unmatched to any gene: 4. The CDR3 length is 14 residues. Germline V CDR1 and CDR2: SNHLY, FYNNEI. The CDR3 loop is CASRKGQYTGELFF. Here the CDR3 DNA reads TGTGCCAGCAGGAAGGGACAGTACACCGGGGAGCTGTTTTTT.

This clonotype occurred a few times. J is TRBJ2-3 and V is TRBV6-1; 8 nucleotides agree with TRBD1. Germline CDR1 MNHNS, CDR2 SASEGT. CDR3 length: 15 amino acids. V lost 8 bases and J lost 0; bases outside the gene matches: 7. CDR3: CASGRYRGSTDTQYF. CDR3 sequence (DNA): TGTGCCAGCGGACGATACAGGGGGAGCACAGATACGCAGTATTTT.

The chain couples TRBV9 to TRBJ1-5; unclear D gene. The CDR3 loop spans 13 amino acids. The V end lost 5 bases, the J end lost 5 bases, and 11 bases lay between the germline ends. Germline V lookup: CDR1 SGDLS, CDR2 YYNGEE. DNA for the CDR3: TGTGCCAGCAGTGAAAACGCCCATCAGCCCCAGCATTTT. Protein sequence: CASSENAHQPQHF.

This clonotype was counted a few times. V and J are TRBV6-2 or TRBV6-3 and TRBJ1-1, with D possibly being TRBD1 (5 bases). Deletions cut 11 bases from V and 5 bases from J, with 18 bases between. There are 13 residues in the CDR3. CDR1 is MNHEY, CDR2 SVGEGT, per germline. The CDR3: CAGRGGAGTEAFF. The DNA for the CDR3 is TGTGCCGGCCGCGGAGGGGCTGGTACTGAAGCTTTCTTT.

The J gene is TRBJ1-1, the V gene TRBV29-1; D is ambiguous. The CDR3 totals 13 residues. Trimming stripped 3 bases from V and 0 bases from J, with 8 bases between. Per the germline V gene, CDR1 is SQVTM and CDR2 is ANQGSEA. This CDR3 reads CSVDRHMNTEAFF. The CDR3 DNA reads TGCAGCGTTGACAGACATATGAACACTGAAGCTTTCTTT.

DNA of the CDR3: TGTGCCAGCAGCTTAGCGGAGGTCTCCTACAATGAGCAGTTCTTC. This translates into CASSLAEVSYNEQFF. This rearrangement joins TRBV7-2 to TRBJ2-1; perhaps TRBD2 as D (5 bases). The CDR3 covers 15 residues. Germline CDR1 reads SGHTA; CDR2 reads FQGNSA. V shed 0 bases and J shed 0 bases, with 6 bases lying between them.